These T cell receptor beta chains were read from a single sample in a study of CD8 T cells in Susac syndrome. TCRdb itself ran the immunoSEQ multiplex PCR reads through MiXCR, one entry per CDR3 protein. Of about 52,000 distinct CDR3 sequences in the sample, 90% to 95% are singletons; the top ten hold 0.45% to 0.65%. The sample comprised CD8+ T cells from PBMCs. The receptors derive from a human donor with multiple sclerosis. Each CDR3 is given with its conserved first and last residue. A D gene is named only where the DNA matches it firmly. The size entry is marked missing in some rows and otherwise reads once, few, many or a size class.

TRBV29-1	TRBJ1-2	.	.	TGCAGCGTACTAAACCGGGGAGGGGTGGCCAACTATGGCTACACCTTC	CSVLNRGGVANYGYTF
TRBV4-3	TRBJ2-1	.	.	TGCGCCAGCAGCCAAGATGGCCAGCCAGTAAATGAGCAGTTCTTC	CASSQDGQPVNEQFF
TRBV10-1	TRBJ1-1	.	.	TGCGCCAGCACTCAGAGGGGGGACACTGAAGCTTTCTTT	CASTQRGDTEAFF
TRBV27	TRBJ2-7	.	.	TGTGCCAGCAGTTTAGGGGCCCCCTACGAGCAGTACTTC	CASSLGAPYEQYF
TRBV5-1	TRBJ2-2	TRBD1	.	TGCGCCAGCAGCCCGGGACAGGGGGGTGCCGCGAACACCGGGGAGCTGTTTTTT	CASSPGQGGAANTGELFF
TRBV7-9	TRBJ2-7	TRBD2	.	TGTGCCAGCAGTAGCGGGACCTCCTACGAGCAGTACTTC	CASSSGTSYEQYF
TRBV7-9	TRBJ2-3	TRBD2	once	TGTGCCAGCAGCTACCCTAGCGGGGGGGCCGAGTCGCCAACGCAGTATTTT	CASSYPSGGAESPTQYF
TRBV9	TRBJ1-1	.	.	TGTGCCAGCAGCGTAGTGGGGGGAGGTGAGGGGCCGGACACTGAAGCTTTCTTT	CASSVVGGGEGPDTEAFF
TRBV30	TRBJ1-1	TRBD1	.	TGTGCCTGGAGCCTGGGACAGGGACGCACTGAAGCTTTCTTT	CAWSLGQGRTEAFF
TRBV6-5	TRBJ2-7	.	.	TGTGCCAGCAGTTATTGGGGCGGTGAGCAGTACTTC	CASSYWGGEQYF
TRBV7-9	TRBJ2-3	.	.	TGTGCCAGCAGCTCATTGGATACGCAGTATTTT	CASSSLDTQYF
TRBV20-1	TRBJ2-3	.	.	TGCAGTGCTAGAGATCTAGAAACAGATACGCAGTATTTT	CSARDLETDTQYF
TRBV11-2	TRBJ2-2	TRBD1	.	TGTGCCAGCAGCCTCAAACCGGGACAGGAGGTCTCCGGGGAGCTGTTTTTT	CASSLKPGQEVSGELFF
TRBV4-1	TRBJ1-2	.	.	TGCGCCAGCAGCCAAGTGATCGTGTGGGAGGTGAATGGCTACACCTTC	CASSQVIVWEVNGYTF
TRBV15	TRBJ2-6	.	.	TGTGCCACCAGCCCCCGACAGCTCTCTGGGGCCAACGTTCCGACTTTC	CATSPRQLSGANVPTF
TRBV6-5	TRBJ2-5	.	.	TGTGCCAGCAGTTACTCGAACGGACTACAAGAGACCCAGTACTTC	CASSYSNGLQETQYF
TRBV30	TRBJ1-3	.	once	TGTGCCTGGAAGACGATCGAAAACACCATATATTTT	CAWKTIENTIYF
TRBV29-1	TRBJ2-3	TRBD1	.	TGCAGCGTGGACAGGGGTAGCACAGATACGCAGTATTTT	CSVDRGSTDTQYF
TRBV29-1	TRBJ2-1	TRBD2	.	TGCAGCGTTGAACAAGCTAGCGGGGGACAGAATGAGCAGTTCTTC	CSVEQASGGQNEQFF
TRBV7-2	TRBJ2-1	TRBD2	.	TGTGCCAGCAGCTTAGATCTAGCGGGGGCTGGGGAGCAGTTCTTC	CASSLDLAGAGEQFF
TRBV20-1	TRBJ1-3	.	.	TGCAGTGTCGGGCCCCTTCGGGGGGACACCATATATTTT	CSVGPLRGDTIYF
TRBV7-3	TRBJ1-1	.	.	TGTGCCAGCAGCCAGACAGGCCTGGGGACTGAAGCTTTCTTT	CASSQTGLGTEAFF
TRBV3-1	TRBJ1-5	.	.	TGTGCCAGCAGCCAAGCCAGGACGCCTCTGGGCCAGCCCCAGCATTTT	CASSQARTPLGQPQHF
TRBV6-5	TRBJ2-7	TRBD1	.	TGTGCCAGCAGTTACGGGGACAGCCCCTACGAGCAGTACTTC	CASSYGDSPYEQYF
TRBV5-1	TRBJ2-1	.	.	TGCGCCAGCAGCTTGGGGACACCGGGCGATGAGCAGTTCTTC	CASSLGTPGDEQFF
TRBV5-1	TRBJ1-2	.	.	TGCGCCAGTGCCGTCTCCCAGGCGTATGGCTACACCTTC	CASAVSQAYGYTF
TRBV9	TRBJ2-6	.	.	TGTGCCAGCAGCGGGACAGTTGATACCCTTAATGGGGCCAACGTCCTGACTTTC	CASSGTVDTLNGANVLTF
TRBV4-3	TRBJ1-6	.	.	TGCGCCAGCAGCCTTAATCCACCCGGCGCCGAGTATAATTCACCCCTCCACTTT	CASSLNPPGAEYNSPLHF
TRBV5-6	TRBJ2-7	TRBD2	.	TGTGCCAGCAGCTTGGAAACTAGCGGTCTCTACGAGCAGTACTTC	CASSLETSGLYEQYF
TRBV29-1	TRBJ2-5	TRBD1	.	TGCAGCTTTTACCGGGACAGGGACATCCAAGAGACCCAGTACTTC	CSFYRDRDIQETQYF
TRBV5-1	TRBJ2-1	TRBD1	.	TGCGCCAGCAGTTTGAGACGGGACAGGGAGCAGTTCTTC	CASSLRRDREQFF
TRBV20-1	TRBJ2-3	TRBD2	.	TGCAGTGCTGAACGACTAGCGGGGGTAGTGGATACGCAGTATTTT	CSAERLAGVVDTQYF
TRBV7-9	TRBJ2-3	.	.	TGTGCCAGCAGCTCCTCCCCAGATACGCAGTATTTT	CASSSSPDTQYF
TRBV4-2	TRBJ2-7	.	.	TGTGCCAGCAGGCTGACTAGTTCGGGGGACGAGCAGTACTTC	CASRLTSSGDEQYF
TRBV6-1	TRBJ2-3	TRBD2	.	TGTGCCAGCAGCCGGACTAGCGGGGAGGCGGATACGCAGTATTTT	CASSRTSGEADTQYF
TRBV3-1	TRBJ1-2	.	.	TGTGCCAGCAGCCAAGATCCTTCAGGGGTTAGCAATGGCTACACCTTC	CASSQDPSGVSNGYTF
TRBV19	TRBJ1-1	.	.	TGTGCCAGTAGCCCGAGTCTCAGGGGCATGAACACTGAAGCTTTCTTT	CASSPSLRGMNTEAFF
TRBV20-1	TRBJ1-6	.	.	TGCAGTGCTAGTAAGGGCGTGGGGGATGGATTTTCACCCCTCCACTTT	CSASKGVGDGFSPLHF
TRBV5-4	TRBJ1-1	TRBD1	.	TGTGCCAGCAGCCTCGGGACAGGGGGTATAACTGAAGCTTTCTTT	CASSLGTGGITEAFF
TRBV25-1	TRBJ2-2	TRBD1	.	TGTGCCAGCAGCCGGACAGGGGAGGAGATCGGGGAGCTGTTTTTT	CASSRTGEEIGELFF
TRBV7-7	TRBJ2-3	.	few	TGTGCCAGCAGCTTAGGAGCGAGACCCACAGATACGCAGTATTTT	CASSLGARPTDTQYF
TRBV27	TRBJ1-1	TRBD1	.	TGTGCCAGCCAGGGACAGGAGGGGACTGAAGCTTTCTTT	CASQGQEGTEAFF
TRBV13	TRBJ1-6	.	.	TGTGCCAGCAGCTTCGGGAAAGATTCACCCCTCCACTTT	CASSFGKDSPLHF
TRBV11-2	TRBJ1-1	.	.	TGTGCCAGCAGCTTAGTGGGTTCAGGGTTTACTGAAGCTTTCTTT	CASSLVGSGFTEAFF
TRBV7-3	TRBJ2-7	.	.	TGTGCCAGCAGCCAGGTCCTCCTCGGCGAGCAGTACTTC	CASSQVLLGEQYF
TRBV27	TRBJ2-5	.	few	TGTGCCAGCAGGCTTAAAGCGAGTTGGCGGTATAAATATCAAGAGACCCAGTACTTC	CASRLKASWRYKYQETQYF
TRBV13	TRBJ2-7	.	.	TGTGCCAGCAGCTTAGGTCCACCGGCCTACGAGCAGTACTTC	CASSLGPPAYEQYF